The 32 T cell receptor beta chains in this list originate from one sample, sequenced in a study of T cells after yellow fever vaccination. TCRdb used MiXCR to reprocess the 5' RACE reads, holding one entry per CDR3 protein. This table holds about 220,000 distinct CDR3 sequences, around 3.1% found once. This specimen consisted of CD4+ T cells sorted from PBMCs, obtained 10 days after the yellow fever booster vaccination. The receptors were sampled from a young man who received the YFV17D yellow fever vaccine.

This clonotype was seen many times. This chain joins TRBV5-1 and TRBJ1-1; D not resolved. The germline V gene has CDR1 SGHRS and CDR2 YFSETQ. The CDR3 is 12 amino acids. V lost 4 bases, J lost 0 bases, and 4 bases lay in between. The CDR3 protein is CASSTMNTEAFF. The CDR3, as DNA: TGCGCCAGCAGCACGATGAACACTGAAGCTTTCTTT.

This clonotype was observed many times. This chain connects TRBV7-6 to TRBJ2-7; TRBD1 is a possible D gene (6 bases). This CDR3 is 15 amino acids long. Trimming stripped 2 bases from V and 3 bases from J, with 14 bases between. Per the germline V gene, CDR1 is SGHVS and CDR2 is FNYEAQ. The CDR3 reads CASSLRRDTHYEQYF. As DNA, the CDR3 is TGTGCCAGCAGCTTACGCCGGGACACCCACTACGAGCAGTACTTC.

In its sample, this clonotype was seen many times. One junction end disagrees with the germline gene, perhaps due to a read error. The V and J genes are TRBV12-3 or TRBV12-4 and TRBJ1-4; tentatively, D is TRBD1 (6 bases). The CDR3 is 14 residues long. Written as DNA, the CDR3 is TGTGCCAGCAGTTTAGGCGTGGCGGGACACAAGTCGGTTTTT. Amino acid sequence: CASSLGVAGHKSVF.

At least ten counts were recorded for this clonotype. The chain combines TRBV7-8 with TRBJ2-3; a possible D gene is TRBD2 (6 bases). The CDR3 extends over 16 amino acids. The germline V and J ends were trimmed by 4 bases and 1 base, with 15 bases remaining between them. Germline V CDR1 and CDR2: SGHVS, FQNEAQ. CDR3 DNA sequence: TGTGCCAGCAGCTCCCGACTTGGAGGGGGCACAGATACGCAGTATTTT. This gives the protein CASSSRLGGGTDTQYF.

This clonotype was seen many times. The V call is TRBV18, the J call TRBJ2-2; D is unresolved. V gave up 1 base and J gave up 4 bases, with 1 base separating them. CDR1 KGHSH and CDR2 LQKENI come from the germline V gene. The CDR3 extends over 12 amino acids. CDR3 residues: CASSPRTGELFF. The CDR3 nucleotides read TGTGCCAGCTCACCACGCACCGGGGAGCTGTTTTTT.

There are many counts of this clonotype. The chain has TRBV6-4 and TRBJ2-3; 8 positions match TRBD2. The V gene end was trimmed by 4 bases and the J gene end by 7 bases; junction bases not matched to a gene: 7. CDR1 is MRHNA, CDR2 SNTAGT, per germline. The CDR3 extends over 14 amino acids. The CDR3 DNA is TGTGCCAGCAGTGTTACGGGGGGGCCTTATACGCAGTATTTT. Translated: CASSVTGGPYTQYF.

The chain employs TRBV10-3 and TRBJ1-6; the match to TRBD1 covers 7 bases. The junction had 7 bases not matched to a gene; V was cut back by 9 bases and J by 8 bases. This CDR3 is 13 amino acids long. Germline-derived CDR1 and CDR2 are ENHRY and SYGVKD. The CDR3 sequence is CAINRGLDSPLHF. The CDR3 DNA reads TGTGCCATAAACAGGGGCCTCGATTCACCCCTCCACTTT.

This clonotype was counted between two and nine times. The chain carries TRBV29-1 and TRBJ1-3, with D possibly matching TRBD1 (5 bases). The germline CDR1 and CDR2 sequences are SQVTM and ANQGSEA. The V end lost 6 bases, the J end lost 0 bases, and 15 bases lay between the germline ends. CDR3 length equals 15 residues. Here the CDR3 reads CSVGFKGSSGNTIYF. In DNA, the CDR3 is TGCAGCGTCGGATTTAAGGGGAGCTCTGGAAACACCATATATTTT.

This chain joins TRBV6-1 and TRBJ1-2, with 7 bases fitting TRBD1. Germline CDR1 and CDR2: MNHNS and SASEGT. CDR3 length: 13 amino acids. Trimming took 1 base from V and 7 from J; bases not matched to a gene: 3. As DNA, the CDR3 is TGTGCCAGCAGTGAAGACAGGGGCAGTGGCTACACCTTC. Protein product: CASSEDRGSGYTF.

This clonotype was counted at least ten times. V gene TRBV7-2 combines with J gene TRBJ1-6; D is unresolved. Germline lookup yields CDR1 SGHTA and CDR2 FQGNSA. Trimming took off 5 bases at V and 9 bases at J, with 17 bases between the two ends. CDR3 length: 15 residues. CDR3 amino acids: CASSPSEGTGSPLHF. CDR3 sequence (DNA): TGTGCCAGCAGCCCGTCGGAGGGAACGGGTTCACCCCTCCACTTT.

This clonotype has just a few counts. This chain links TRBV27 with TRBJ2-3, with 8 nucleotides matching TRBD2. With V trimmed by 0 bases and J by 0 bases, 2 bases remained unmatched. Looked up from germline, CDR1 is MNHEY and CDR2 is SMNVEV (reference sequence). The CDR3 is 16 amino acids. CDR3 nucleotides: TGTGCCAGCAGTTTATCGTCGGGGGGGAGCACAGATACGCAGTATTTT. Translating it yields CASSLSSGGSTDTQYF.

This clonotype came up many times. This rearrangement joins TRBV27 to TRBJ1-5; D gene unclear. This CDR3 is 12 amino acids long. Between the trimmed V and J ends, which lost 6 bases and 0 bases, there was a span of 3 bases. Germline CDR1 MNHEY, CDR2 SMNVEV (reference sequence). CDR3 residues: CASRASNQPQHF. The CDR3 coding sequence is TGTGCCAGCAGGGCTAGCAATCAGCCCCAGCATTTT.

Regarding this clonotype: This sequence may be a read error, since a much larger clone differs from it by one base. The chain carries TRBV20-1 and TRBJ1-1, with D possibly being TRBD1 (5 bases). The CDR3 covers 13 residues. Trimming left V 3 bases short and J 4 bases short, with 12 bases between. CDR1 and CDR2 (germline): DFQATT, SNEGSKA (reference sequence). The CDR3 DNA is TGCAGTGCTAGGGGGACGGGGATCACTGAAGCTTTCTTT. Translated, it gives CSARGTGITEAFF.

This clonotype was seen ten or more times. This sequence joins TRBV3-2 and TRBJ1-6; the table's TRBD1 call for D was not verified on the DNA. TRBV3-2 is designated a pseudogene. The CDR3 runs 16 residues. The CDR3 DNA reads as TGTGCCAGCAGCCTTCACAGGGGAGTGAATAATTCACCCCTCCACTTT. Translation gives CASSLHRGVNNSPLHF.

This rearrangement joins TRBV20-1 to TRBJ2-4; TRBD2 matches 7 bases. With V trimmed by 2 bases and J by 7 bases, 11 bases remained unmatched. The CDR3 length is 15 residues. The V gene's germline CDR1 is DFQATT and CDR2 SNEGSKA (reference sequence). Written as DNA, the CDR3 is TGCAGTGCTAGACGGACTAGGTTTAGGGTCAACATTCAGTACTTC. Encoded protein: CSARRTRFRVNIQYF.

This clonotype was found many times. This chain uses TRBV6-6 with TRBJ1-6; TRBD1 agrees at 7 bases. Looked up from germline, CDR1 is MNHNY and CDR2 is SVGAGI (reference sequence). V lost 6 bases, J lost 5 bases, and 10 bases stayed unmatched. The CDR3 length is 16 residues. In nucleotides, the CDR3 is TGTGCCAGCAGGGACCGACAGGGATCGGATAATTCACCCCTCCACTTT. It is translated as CASRDRQGSDNSPLHF.

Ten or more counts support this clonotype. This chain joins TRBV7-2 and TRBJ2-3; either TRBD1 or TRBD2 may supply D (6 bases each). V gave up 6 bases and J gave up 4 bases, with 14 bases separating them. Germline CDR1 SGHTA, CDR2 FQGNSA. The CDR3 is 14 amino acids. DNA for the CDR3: TGTGCCAGCAGTCCGGGGGCAGGGGCAGATACGCAGTATTTT. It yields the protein CASSPGAGADTQYF.

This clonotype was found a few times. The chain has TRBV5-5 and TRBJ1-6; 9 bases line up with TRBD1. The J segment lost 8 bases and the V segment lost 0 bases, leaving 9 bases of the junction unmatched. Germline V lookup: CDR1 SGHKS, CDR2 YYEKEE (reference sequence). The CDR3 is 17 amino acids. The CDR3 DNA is TGTGCCAGCAGCTTGGTCCCGGGACAGGGAACTGATTCACCCCTCCACTTT. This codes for CASSLVPGQGTDSPLHF.

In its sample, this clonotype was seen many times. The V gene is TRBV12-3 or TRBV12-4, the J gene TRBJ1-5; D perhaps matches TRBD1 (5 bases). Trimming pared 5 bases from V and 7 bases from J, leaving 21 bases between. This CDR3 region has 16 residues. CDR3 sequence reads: CASSPPLLGVYQPQHF. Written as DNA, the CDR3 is TGTGCCAGCAGTCCCCCCCTGCTGGGGGTCTACCAGCCCCAGCATTTT.

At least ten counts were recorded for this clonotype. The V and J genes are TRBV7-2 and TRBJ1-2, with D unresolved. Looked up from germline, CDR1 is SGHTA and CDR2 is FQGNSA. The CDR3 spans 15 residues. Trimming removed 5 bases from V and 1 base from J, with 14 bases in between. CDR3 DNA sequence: TGTGCCAGCAGCCCGCCTTCAGCGTTTAACTATGGCTACACCTTC. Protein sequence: CASSPPSAFNYGYTF.

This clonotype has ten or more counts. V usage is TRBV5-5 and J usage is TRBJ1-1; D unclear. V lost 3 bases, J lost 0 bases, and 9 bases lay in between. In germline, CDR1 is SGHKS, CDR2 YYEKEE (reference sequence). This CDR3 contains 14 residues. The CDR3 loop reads CASSSIIMNTEAFF. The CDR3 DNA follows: TGTGCCAGCAGCTCAATTATCATGAACACTGAAGCTTTCTTT.

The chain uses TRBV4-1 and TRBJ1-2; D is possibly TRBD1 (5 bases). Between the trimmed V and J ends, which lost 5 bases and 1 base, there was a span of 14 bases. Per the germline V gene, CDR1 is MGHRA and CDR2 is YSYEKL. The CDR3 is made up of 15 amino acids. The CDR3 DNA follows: TGCGCCAGCAGCTATTCCGGGACGGATAACTATGGCTACACCTTC. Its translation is CASSYSGTDNYGYTF.

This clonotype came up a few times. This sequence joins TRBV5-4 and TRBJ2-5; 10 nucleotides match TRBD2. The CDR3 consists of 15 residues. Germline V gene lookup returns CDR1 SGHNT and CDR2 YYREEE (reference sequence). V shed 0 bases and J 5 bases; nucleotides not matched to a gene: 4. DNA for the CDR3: TGTGCCAGCAGCTTGGCCGAAGCGGGGGGGGAGACCCAGTACTTC. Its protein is CASSLAEAGGETQYF.

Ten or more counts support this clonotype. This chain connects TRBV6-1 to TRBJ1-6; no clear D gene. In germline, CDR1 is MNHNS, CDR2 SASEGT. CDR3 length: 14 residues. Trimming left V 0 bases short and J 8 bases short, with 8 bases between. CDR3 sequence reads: CASSEARVDSPLHF. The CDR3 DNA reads TGTGCCAGCAGTGAAGCAAGGGTTGATTCACCCCTCCACTTT.

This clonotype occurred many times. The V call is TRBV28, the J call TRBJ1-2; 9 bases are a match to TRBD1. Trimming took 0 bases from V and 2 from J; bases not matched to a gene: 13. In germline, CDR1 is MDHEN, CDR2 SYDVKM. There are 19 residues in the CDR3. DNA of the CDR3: TGTGCCAGCAGTTTATGGGGGCCGGGACAGGGACAGGAAAACTATGGCTACACCTTC. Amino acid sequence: CASSLWGPGQGQENYGYTF.

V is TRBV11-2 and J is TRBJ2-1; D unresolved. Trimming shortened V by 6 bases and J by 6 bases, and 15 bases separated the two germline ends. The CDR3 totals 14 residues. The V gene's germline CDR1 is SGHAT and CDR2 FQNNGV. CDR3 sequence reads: CASSRRLVSNEQFF. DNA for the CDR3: TGTGCCAGCAGTCGTCGGTTGGTCAGCAATGAGCAGTTCTTC.

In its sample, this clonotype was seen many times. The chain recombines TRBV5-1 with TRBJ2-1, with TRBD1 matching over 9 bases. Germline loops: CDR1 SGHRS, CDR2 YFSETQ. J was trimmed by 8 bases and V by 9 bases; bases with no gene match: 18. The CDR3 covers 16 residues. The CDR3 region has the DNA TGCGCCACCTCTCAATCCGGGGACAGGGTCCAGGATGAGCAGTTCTTC. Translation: CATSQSGDRVQDEQFF.

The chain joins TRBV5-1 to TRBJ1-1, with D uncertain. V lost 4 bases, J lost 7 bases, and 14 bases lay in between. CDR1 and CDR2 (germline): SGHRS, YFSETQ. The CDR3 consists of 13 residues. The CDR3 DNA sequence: TGCGCCAGCAGCCAACCGGGTTTCGATGAAGCTTTCTTT. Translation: CASSQPGFDEAFF.

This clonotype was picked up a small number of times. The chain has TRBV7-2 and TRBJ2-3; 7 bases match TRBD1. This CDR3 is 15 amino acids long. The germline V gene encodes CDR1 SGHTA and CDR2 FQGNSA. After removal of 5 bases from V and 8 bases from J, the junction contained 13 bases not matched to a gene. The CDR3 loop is CASSPGDRDSVTQYF. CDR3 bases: TGTGCCAGCAGCCCAGGGGACAGAGACTCAGTTACGCAGTATTTT.

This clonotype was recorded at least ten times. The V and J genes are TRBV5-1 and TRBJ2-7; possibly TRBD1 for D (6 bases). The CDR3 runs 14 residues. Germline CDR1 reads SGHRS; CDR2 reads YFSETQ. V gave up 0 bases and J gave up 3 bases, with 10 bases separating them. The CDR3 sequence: CASSLAPRGYEQYV. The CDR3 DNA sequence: TGCGCCAGCAGCTTGGCCCCCAGGGGCTACGAGCAGTACGTC.

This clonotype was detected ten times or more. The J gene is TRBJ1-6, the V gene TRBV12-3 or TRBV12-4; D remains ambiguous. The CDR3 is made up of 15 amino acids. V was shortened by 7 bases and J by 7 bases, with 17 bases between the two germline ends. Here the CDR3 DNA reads TGTGCCAGCACCCCCGGAGGGATCGGGAATTCACCCCTCCACTTT. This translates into CASTPGGIGNSPLHF.

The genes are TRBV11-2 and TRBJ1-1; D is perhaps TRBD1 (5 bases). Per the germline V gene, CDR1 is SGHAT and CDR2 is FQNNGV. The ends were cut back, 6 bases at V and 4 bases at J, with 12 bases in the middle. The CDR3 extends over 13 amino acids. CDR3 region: CASRSRVSTEAFF. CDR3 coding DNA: TGTGCCAGCAGATCCAGGGTATCCACTGAAGCTTTCTTT.